This paragraph covers one T cell receptor (beta chain) sequence. The record originates from a study of blood T cell repertoires in COVID-19. The CDR3 runs 13 residues. Deletions cut 0 bases from V and 8 bases from J, with 13 bases between. Germline lookup yields CDR1 SQVTM and CDR2 ANQGSEA. Using immunoSEQ multiplex PCR, the repertoire was profiled, and TCRdb retains in-frame clones only, with some absent. Counted here are about 250,000 clones, approximately 86% occurring once; the ten biggest clones make up approximately 0.8%. V gene TRBV29-1 combines with J gene TRBJ1-2; possible D gene TRBD1, 5 bases. The origin of this receptor is a woman between 25 and 40 years old with acute or convalescent COVID-19. The sequenced sample consisted of peripheral blood. The CDR3 coding sequence is TGCAGCGTTGAAGAATGGGGGGTAAAGGGCTACACCTTC. Translating it yields CSVEEWGVKGYTF. Complete variable domain (other parts from reference TRBV29-1 and TRBJ1-2): SAVISQKPSRDICQRGTSLTIQCQVDSQVTMMFWYRQQPGQSLTLIATANQGSEATYESGFVIDKFPISRPNLTFSTLTVSNMSPEDSSIYLCSVEEWGVKGYTFGSGTRLTVV.